The T cell receptor (beta chain) under discussion was sequenced for a study of identical twins. Template switching created a universal primer site, and the cDNA included unique molecular identifiers. TCRdb recomputed calls from the 5' RACE reads with MiXCR, one row per CDR3 protein. The sample yields fewer than 900,000 distinct CDR3 sequences, approximately 22% seen once. V gave up 5 bases and J gave up 6 bases, with 12 bases separating them. This CDR3 contains 13 residues. The table lists this clonotype with a few counts. Healthy Caucasians provided all donations. This sample was also put to use in a study of T cells expressing NK-cell markers. That report adds: The same clonotypes also predominated in the CD3+CD56-NKG2C+ fraction of a few donors.

Sequencing was done on a sample of PBMCs. This rearrangement joins TRBV12-3 or TRBV12-4 to TRBJ2-3; perhaps TRBD2 as D (6 bases). This TCR derives from a woman aged 18-29 years in good health. The CDR3: CASSGAGLDTQYF. The CDR3 DNA follows: TGTGCCAGCAGTGGAGCGGGCTTGGATACGCAGTATTTT.